The 21 T cell receptor beta chains below all came from one sample that was sequenced in a study of T cell responses to AZD1222 COVID-19 vaccine. Clones were read by immunoSEQ multiplex PCR, and TCRdb kept only the in-frame ones, dropping some. The sample includes around 170,000 clones, around 90% seen only once; the top ten take 1.5% to 2.5%. The sequenced sample was peripheral blood, obtained 28 days after the second AZD1222 dose. These receptors were obtained from an adult who received the AZD1222 COVID-19 vaccine.

This rearrangement joins TRBV12-3 or TRBV12-4 to TRBJ1-2; 8 bases align to TRBD1. J gave up 7 bases and V 1 base, and 2 bases lay outside the gene matches. This CDR3 spans 13 amino acids. The CDR3 sequence: CASSLETGAGYTF. The CDR3 coding sequence is TGTGCCAGCAGTTTAGAGACAGGGGCTGGCTACACCTTC.

This clone is deemed large (0.1 to 1%). This chain joins TRBV11-2 and TRBJ2-7, with TRBD2 matching 8 bases. The V and J ends lost 0 bases and 2 bases, in that order; junction bases with no gene match: 15. This CDR3 contains 19 residues. Germline V gene lookup returns CDR1 SGHAT and CDR2 FQNNGV. CDR3 DNA sequence: TGTGCCAGCAGCTTAGATCTGCGACTAGCGCCCGATACGACCTACGAGCAGTACTTC. Amino acid sequence: CASSLDLRLAPDTTYEQYF.

This clone was picked up a small number of times. The chain couples TRBV19 to TRBJ1-5; D possibly corresponds to TRBD1 (5 bases). V lost 9 bases, J lost 2 bases, and 14 bases lay in between. CDR1 and CDR2 (germline): LNHDA, SQIVND (reference sequence). The CDR3 loop spans 14 amino acids. CDR3 coding DNA: TGTGCCAGCAGTGTGATGGGGGGCAATCAGCCCCAGCATTTT. This codes for CASSVMGGNQPQHF.

This rearrangement joins TRBV5-8 to TRBJ2-3; D is uncertain. Germline V CDR1 and CDR2: SGHTS, YDEGEE. V was cut by 4 bases and J by 4 bases, with 7 bases left in between. The CDR3 runs 12 residues. DNA for the CDR3: TGTGCCAGCAGCCGGAATTCAGATACGCAGTATTTT. It is translated as CASSRNSDTQYF.

CDR3 nucleotides: TGTGCCAGCAGTCAGGCCCAGGTGGGCAATCAGCCCCAGCATTTT. Protein product: CASSQAQVGNQPQHF. This sequence joins TRBV6-5 and TRBJ1-5; D not certain. Germline CDR1 is MNHEY and CDR2 is SVGAGI. The V end was cut by 5 bases, the J end by 2 bases, with 13 bases between. The CDR3 has 15 residues.

The chain employs TRBV19 and TRBJ2-3; D may correspond to TRBD1 or TRBD2 (5 bases each). CDR3 size: 16 residues. Germline-derived CDR1 and CDR2 are LNHDA and SQIVND (reference sequence). V was pared by 4 bases and J by 4 bases, with 18 bases between. The CDR3 loop is CASSSVWDPVPDTQYF. In DNA form, the CDR3 reads TGTGCCAGTAGTAGCGTATGGGACCCTGTGCCAGATACGCAGTATTTT.

The chain couples TRBV4-1 to TRBJ1-3; tentatively, D is TRBD1 (5 bases). Deletions cut 0 bases from V and 4 bases from J, with 10 bases between. This CDR3 contains 15 residues. Per germline, CDR1 MGHRA and CDR2 YSYEKL. Written as DNA, the CDR3 is TGCGCCAGCAGCCAAGATGTGGGGGTAGGAAACACCATATATTTT. Amino acids: CASSQDVGVGNTIYF.

This clone was seen just once. This sequence joins TRBV6-5 and TRBJ1-6; D ambiguous. Per germline, CDR1 MNHEY and CDR2 SVGAGI. V dropped 2 bases and J dropped 8 bases, with 10 bases sitting between them. CDR3 size: 14 residues. The CDR3 protein is CASSYTGLDSPLHF. In DNA, the CDR3 is TGTGCCAGCAGTTACACGGGATTAGATTCACCCCTCCACTTT.

The J gene is TRBJ2-1, the V gene TRBV7-9; 13 bases fit TRBD2. Germline CDR1 is SEHNR and CDR2 is FQNEAQ (reference sequence). Unmatched junction bases numbered 7, after V lost 6 bases and J lost 5 bases. CDR3 length equals 16 residues. In nucleotides, the CDR3 is TGTGCCAGCAGGGGACCGGGACTAGCGGGACACAATGAGCAGTTCTTC. It codes for CASRGPGLAGHNEQFF.

V and J are TRBV19 and TRBJ2-6; D remains unclear. Germline CDR1 and CDR2: LNHDA and SQIVND (reference sequence). CDR3 length equals 14 residues. The V and J ends lost 3 bases and 1 base respectively, with 4 bases between them. The CDR3 region has the DNA TGTGCCAGTAGTATGCAGTCTGGGGCCAACGTCCTGACTTTC. Its protein is CASSMQSGANVLTF.

The chain has TRBV7-2 and TRBJ2-6, with 11 nucleotides matching TRBD1. CDR3 length: 17 residues. Germline CDR1 reads SGHTA; CDR2 reads FQGNSA. Unmatched junction bases numbered 2, after V lost 1 base and J lost 3 bases. Here the CDR3 reads CASSLGTGGLGANVLTF. The CDR3 DNA sequence: TGTGCCAGCAGCTTAGGGACAGGGGGCCTTGGGGCCAACGTCCTGACTTTC.

To note about this clone: This sample includes further DNA sequences coding for the same CDR3. The rearrangement joins TRBV5-1 to TRBJ1-4; no firm D call. CDR1 and CDR2 (germline): SGHRS, YFSETQ. Trimming took off 0 bases at V and 0 bases at J, with 6 bases between the two ends. CDR3 length equals 15 residues. CDR3 bases: TGCGCCAGCAGCTTGGAGGGTGCAACTAATGAAAAACTGTTTTTT. Its protein product is CASSLEGATNEKLFF.

The gene calls are TRBV7-2 and TRBJ1-1; 8 bases line up with TRBD1. V trimming: 5 bases; J trimming: 1 base; junction bases outside the gene matches: 3. The CDR3 consists of 14 residues. The germline V gene encodes CDR1 SGHTA and CDR2 FQGNSA. CDR3 amino acids: CASSLDRGNTEAFF. In DNA form, the CDR3 reads TGTGCCAGCAGCCTCGACAGGGGGAACACTGAAGCTTTCTTT.

The chain employs TRBV25-1 and TRBJ1-1; D gene uncertain. Per germline, CDR1 MGHDK and CDR2 SYGVNS. V lost 4 bases and J lost 1, with 7 bases in between. The CDR3 is 13 residues long. The CDR3 is CASSVSGNTEAFF. CDR3 DNA: TGTGCCAGCAGTGTGTCGGGGAACACTGAAGCTTTCTTT. Variable domain in full (rest from reference TRBV25-1 and TRBJ1-1): EADIYQTPRYLVIGTGKKITLECSQTMGHDKMYWYQQDPGMELHLIHYSYGVNSTEKGDLSSESTVSRIRTEHFPLTLESARPSHTSQYLCASSVSGNTEAFFGQGTRLTVV.

The chain employs TRBV4-1 and TRBJ1-2; 9 bases fit TRBD1. The CDR3 is 15 residues long. Looked up from germline, CDR1 is MGHRA and CDR2 is YSYEKL. V shed 4 bases and J 7 bases; nucleotides not matched to a gene: 10. CDR3 region: CASSRTPGQGSGYTF. CDR3 DNA sequence: TGCGCCAGCAGCCGCACTCCGGGACAGGGCTCTGGCTACACCTTC.

This chain joins TRBV29-1 and TRBJ2-1; a possible D gene is TRBD2 (6 bases). V lost 7 bases and J 9 bases, leaving 19 bases between the germline ends. The CDR3 is 13 amino acids. Germline values: CDR1 SQVTM, CDR2 ANQGSEA. The CDR3 reads CSALGLTLGEQFF. The DNA of the CDR3 is TGCAGCGCACTGGGACTGACCCTCGGTGAGCAGTTCTTC.

The rearrangement joins TRBV6-5 to TRBJ1-1; TRBD1 aligns across 8 bases. Germline V gene lookup returns CDR1 MNHEY and CDR2 SVGAGI. V trimming: 0 bases; J trimming: 0 bases; junction bases outside the gene matches: 3. This CDR3 region has 16 residues. The CDR3 DNA follows: TGTGCCAGCAGTTACTCGGGGACAGGACTGAACACTGAAGCTTTCTTT. It encodes CASSYSGTGLNTEAFF.

This chain links TRBV19 with TRBJ2-3; 9 nucleotides agree with TRBD1. Germline values: CDR1 LNHDA, CDR2 SQIVND (reference sequence). The V segment lost 1 base and the J segment 5 bases; nucleotides outside the gene matches: 7. The CDR3 consists of 16 residues. The CDR3 sequence is CASSIGGGQGGDTQYF. The CDR3 DNA reads as TGTGCCAGTAGTATAGGTGGGGGACAGGGTGGAGATACGCAGTATTTT.

The rearrangement uses TRBV2 and TRBJ1-5; tentatively, D is TRBD1 (6 bases). This CDR3 is 14 amino acids long. Germline V CDR1 and CDR2: SNHLY, FYNNEI. V lost 6 bases, J lost 1 base, and 10 bases lay in between. CDR3 sequence reads: CASSRTESNQPQHF. CDR3 in DNA: TGTGCCAGCAGCCGGACAGAGAGCAATCAGCCCCAGCATTTT.

A single count supports this clone. This chain links TRBV7-3 with TRBJ2-2, with TRBD1 matching over 7 bases. V lost 2 bases, J lost 3 bases, and 9 bases stayed unmatched. This CDR3 is built from 17 residues. Germline V gives CDR1 SGHTA, CDR2 FQGTGA. In nucleotides, the CDR3 is TGTGCCAGCAGCTTAGGGACAGAACGGGGATACACCGGGGAGCTGTTTTTT. It specifies CASSLGTERGYTGELFF.

The chain employs TRBV6-2 or TRBV6-3 and TRBJ1-1; no firm D call. The V gene's germline CDR1 is MNHEY and CDR2 SVGEGT. V was trimmed by 2 bases and J by 1 base, leaving 5 bases between them. The CDR3 is 13 amino acids. The CDR3 coding sequence is TGTGCCAGCAGTTACGGAGGGAACACTGAAGCTTTCTTT. Translating gives CASSYGGNTEAFF.